Sequencing of this T cell receptor (beta chain) was carried out in a study of T cells in Graves' hyperthyroidism and ophthalmopathy. Background on the study: Peripheral blood draws took place at initial diagnosis, ahead of any treatment.

Subjects aged 18 to 65 presented with newly diagnosed hyperthyroidism of less than 2 months' duration. PBMCs were sourced from less than 12 ml fresh peripheral blood. The J segment lost 6 bases and the V segment lost 0 bases, leaving 11 bases of the junction unmatched. The germline CDR1 and CDR2 sequences are SGHVS and FQNEAQ. CDR3 size: 17 residues. Findings of the study overall: Blood also held most thyroid clonotypes expanded beyond 0.001.

This clonotype occurred many times. Its matching antigen is unknown. The source material, RNA transcripts, was used to amplify TCR beta CDR3 regions. Using the HTBI primer set, a first-round RT-PCR was run on the TCR CDR3. TCRdb ran MiXCR on the multiplex PCR reads and lists one entry per CDR3 protein. The profile shows around 300,000 distinct CDR3 sequences, about 15% of them singletons. The rearrangement joins TRBV7-8 to TRBJ2-4; the match to TRBD2 covers 7 bases. This receptor was identified in a woman aged 30 to 39 with Graves' hyperthyroidism. Sequenced input: blood. CDR3 residues: CASSLARFGGSGNIQYF. The CDR3 DNA reads TGTGCCAGCAGCTTAGCCCGATTCGGGGGGAGCGGAAACATTCAGTACTTC.